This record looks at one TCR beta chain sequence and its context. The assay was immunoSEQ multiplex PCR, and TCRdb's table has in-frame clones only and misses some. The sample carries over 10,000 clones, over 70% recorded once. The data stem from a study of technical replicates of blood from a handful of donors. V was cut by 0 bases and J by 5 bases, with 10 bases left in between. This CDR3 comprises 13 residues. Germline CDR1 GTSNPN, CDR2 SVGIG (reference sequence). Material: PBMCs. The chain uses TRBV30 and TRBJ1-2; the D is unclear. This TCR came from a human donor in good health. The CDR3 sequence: CAWSVSGLYGYTF. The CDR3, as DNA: TGTGCCTGGAGTGTCAGCGGTCTATATGGCTACACCTTC.